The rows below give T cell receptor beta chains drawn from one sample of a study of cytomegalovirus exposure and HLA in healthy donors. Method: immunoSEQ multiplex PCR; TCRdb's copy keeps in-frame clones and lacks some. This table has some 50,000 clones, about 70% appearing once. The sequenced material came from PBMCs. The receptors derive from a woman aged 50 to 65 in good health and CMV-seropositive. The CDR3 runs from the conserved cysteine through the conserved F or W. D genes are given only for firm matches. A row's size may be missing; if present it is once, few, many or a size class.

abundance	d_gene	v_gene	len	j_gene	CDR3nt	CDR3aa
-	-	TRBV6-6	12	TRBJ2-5	TGTGCCAGCAGTTACGAAAAGGGACTCCAGTACTTC	CASSYEKGLQYF
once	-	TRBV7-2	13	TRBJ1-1	TGTGCCAGCAGCCTTCAGGGTGACACTGAAGCTTTCTTT	CASSLQGDTEAFF
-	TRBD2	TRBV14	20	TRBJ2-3	TGTGCCAGCAGCCGACCTAATCTAGCGGGAGGCCCCAGATTCACAGATACGCAGTATTTT	CASSRPNLAGGPRFTDTQYF
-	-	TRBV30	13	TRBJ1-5	TGTGCCTGGAGTGAGGGGCATAATCAGCCCCAGCATTTT	CAWSEGHNQPQHF
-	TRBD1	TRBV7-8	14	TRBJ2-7	TGTGCCAGCAGCTCCCGGGACAGGGGGAGGGAGCAGTACTTC	CASSSRDRGREQYF
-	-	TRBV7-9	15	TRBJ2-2	TGTGCCAGCAGGTCGGGAGTTTCGGGCACCGGGGAGCTGTTTTTT	CASRSGVSGTGELFF
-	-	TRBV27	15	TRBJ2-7	TGTGCCACCGCCCCTTTATCCTCCGGGAAATACGAGCAGTACTTC	CATAPLSSGKYEQYF
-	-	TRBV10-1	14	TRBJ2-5	TGCGCCAGCAGGGAACCATCCCAGCGGGAGACCCAGTACTTC	CASREPSQRETQYF
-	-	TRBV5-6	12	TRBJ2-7	TGTGCCAGCAGCTTGAAAGGGGTAGGGCAGTACTTC	CASSLKGVGQYF
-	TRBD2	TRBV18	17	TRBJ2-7	TGTGCCAGCTCACCACGGTCGCCTAGCGGGGGGGCCGGGGAGCAGTACTTC	CASSPRSPSGGAGEQYF
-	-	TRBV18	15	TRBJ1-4	TGTGCCAGCTCACCCCCGGCAGGGATGAATGAAAAACTGTTTTTT	CASSPPAGMNEKLFF
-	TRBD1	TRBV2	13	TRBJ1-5	TGTGCCAGCACCAGGACAGGGACGCAGCCCCAGCATTTT	CASTRTGTQPQHF
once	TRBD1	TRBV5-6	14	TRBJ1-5	TGTGCCAGCACGCTGACAGGGTCCAATCAGCCCCAGCATTTT	CASTLTGSNQPQHF
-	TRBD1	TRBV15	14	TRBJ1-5	TGTGCCACCAGCAGGGGACAGGGCAATCAGCCCCAGCATTTT	CATSRGQGNQPQHF
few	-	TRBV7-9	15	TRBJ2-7	TGTGCCAGCAGCTTAGAGGGGAAATTTGTCTACGAGCAGTACTTC	CASSLEGKFVYEQYF
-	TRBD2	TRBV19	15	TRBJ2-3	TGTGCCAGTAGTAGGGGGAGGGTTCTTGAAGATACGCAGTATTTT	CASSRGRVLEDTQYF
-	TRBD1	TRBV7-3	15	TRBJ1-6	TGTGCCAGCAGCTTAGACAGGGCCTATAATTCACCCCTCCACTTT	CASSLDRAYNSPLHF
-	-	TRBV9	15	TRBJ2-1	TGTGCCAGCAGCCTCGGGAGTGGGGTCGGGAATGAGCAGTTCTTC	CASSLGSGVGNEQFF
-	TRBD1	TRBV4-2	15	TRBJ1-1	TGTGCCAGCAGCCAAGATCGACAGGGCACCCTTGAAGCTTTCTTT	CASSQDRQGTLEAFF
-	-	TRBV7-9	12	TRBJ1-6	TGTGCCAGCAGCTCCAATCGGGAGCCCCTCCACTTT	CASSSNREPLHF